A single sample is the source of the 21 T cell receptor beta chains below, sequenced in a study of blood T cell repertoires in COVID-19. Sequenced by immunoSEQ multiplex PCR; TCRdb stores in-frame clones only, minus some. Of tens of thousands of clones in the sample, roughly 80% were seen once. The specimen was peripheral blood. Receptors were obtained from a human donor in a cohort sampled during active COVID-19.

V and J are TRBV3-1 (or the pseudogene TRBV3-2) and TRBJ2-2; D remains unclear. CDR1 LGHDT and CDR2 YNNKEL come from the germline V gene (reference sequence). Trimming removed 1 base at V and 7 bases at J, with 13 bases between. CDR3 length equals 15 residues. The CDR3 nucleotides are TGTGCCAGCAGCCAAGGAGTCGGAGTGGGCGGGGAGCTGTTTTTT. As protein: CASSQGVGVGGELFF.

This clone was observed a few times. The chain uses TRBV6-5 and TRBJ2-6; the D is unclear. Between the trimmed V and J ends, which lost 0 bases and 0 bases, there was a span of 6 bases. Germline V CDR1 and CDR2: MNHEY, SVGAGI. The CDR3 spans 16 residues. The CDR3 sequence: CASSYSFLSGANVLTF. The CDR3 region has the DNA TGTGCCAGCAGTTACTCCTTTCTCTCTGGGGCCAACGTCCTGACTTTC.

The sample holds a few counts of this clone. The CDR3 sequence: CASSFRVDRVTGELFF. CDR3 nucleotides: TGTGCCAGCAGCTTTCGCGTGGACAGGGTCACCGGGGAGCTGTTTTTT. The chain couples TRBV11-2 to TRBJ2-2, with 8 bases aligning to TRBD1. V dropped 3 bases and J dropped 4; count of bases not matched to a gene: 7. This CDR3 is 16 amino acids long. The V gene's germline CDR1 is SGHAT and CDR2 FQNNGV.

The chain employs TRBV5-1 and TRBJ2-7; D perhaps matches TRBD1 (6 bases). CDR3 length equals 11 residues. The V end was cut by 5 bases, the J end by 7 bases, with 10 bases between. Germline lookup yields CDR1 SGHRS and CDR2 YFSETQ. The CDR3 nucleotides read TGCGCCAGCAGACAGGGACAAGAGCAGTACTTC. This gives the protein CASRQGQEQYF.

The chain is built from TRBV5-1 and TRBJ1-6; D may be TRBD1 (5 bases). Germline V gene lookup returns CDR1 SGHRS and CDR2 YFSETQ. V shed 7 bases and J shed 10 bases, with 24 bases lying between them. This CDR3 is built from 16 residues. The CDR3, as DNA: TGCGCCAGCCCCCATCTCGGGGGGGGACTGGGGTCACCCCTCCACTTT. It specifies CASPHLGGGLGSPLHF.

V is TRBV6-5 and J is TRBJ2-7; TRBD1 agrees at 10 bases. The CDR3 totals 15 residues. J lost 4 bases, V lost 4 bases, and 7 bases had no gene match. Germline lookup yields CDR1 MNHEY and CDR2 SVGAGI. CDR3: CASSFTGTGEYEQYF. The CDR3 DNA reads as TGTGCCAGCAGTTTCACCGGGACAGGGGAATACGAGCAGTACTTC.

The chain uses TRBV7-6 and TRBJ2-3; tentative D call: TRBD2 (6 bases). From germline, CDR1 is SGHVS and CDR2 FNYEAQ. V was pared by 4 bases and J by 6 bases, with 11 bases between. The CDR3 totals 13 residues. The CDR3 region is CASSSGRGDTQYF. The CDR3 coding sequence is TGTGCCAGCAGCTCAGGACGGGGGGATACGCAGTATTTT. The full variable domain, completed using reference TRBV7-6 and TRBJ2-3, is GAGVSQSPRYKVTKRGQDVALRCDPISGHVSLYWYRQALGQGPEFLTYFNYEAQQDKSGLPNDRFSAERPEGSISTLTIQRTEQRDSAMYRCASSSGRGDTQYFGPGTRLTVL.

The rearrangement uses TRBV15 and TRBJ1-4; tentative D call: TRBD1 (5 bases). Between the trimmed V and J ends, which lost 5 bases and 5 bases, there was a span of 18 bases. This CDR3 contains 16 residues. Germline values: CDR1 LNHNV, CDR2 YYDKDF (reference sequence). CDR3 DNA: TGTGCCACCAGCCCTGGCGATGGAGGGGTAAATGAAAAACTGTTTTTT. This encodes CATSPGDGGVNEKLFF.

This chain connects TRBV7-9 to TRBJ2-3, with D tentatively TRBD2 (5 bases). V lost 3 bases and J lost 5, with 21 bases in between. Germline loops: CDR1 SEHNR, CDR2 FQNEAQ (reference sequence). The CDR3 covers 17 residues. CDR3 protein: CASSLGLGLAGGDTQYF. CDR3 DNA sequence: TGTGCCAGCAGCTTGGGTTTGGGCCTAGCCGGTGGAGATACGCAGTATTTT.

The CDR3, as DNA: TGTGCCAGCAGCTTAGCGGGACTAGCTTATGCCCCCCAAGAGACCCAGTACTTC. Translated: CASSLAGLAYAPQETQYF. The rearrangement joins TRBV7-9 to TRBJ2-5, with 9 bases matching TRBD2. Germline V lookup: CDR1 SEHNR, CDR2 FQNEAQ (reference sequence). V trimming: 0 bases; J trimming: 1 base; junction bases outside the gene matches: 9. This CDR3 contains 18 residues. The whole variable domain, filled in from reference TRBV7-9 and TRBJ2-5, reads DTGVSQNPRHKITKRGQNVTFRCDPISEHNRLYWYRQTLGQGPEFLTYFQNEAQLEKSRLLSDRFSAERPKGSFSTLEIQRTEQGDSAMYLCASSLAGLAYAPQETQYFGPGTRLLVL.

The genes are TRBV5-1 and TRBJ2-1; tentatively, D is TRBD1 (7 bases). Germline-derived CDR1 and CDR2 are SGHRS and YFSETQ. CDR3 length equals 16 residues. Deletions cut 0 bases from V and 1 base from J, with 11 bases between. The CDR3 loop reads CASSLVPGGSYNEQFF. The CDR3 region has the DNA TGCGCCAGCAGCTTGGTTCCAGGGGGGTCCTACAATGAGCAGTTCTTC.

V usage is TRBV5-1 and J usage is TRBJ1-6, with 7 bases matching TRBD1. From germline, CDR1 is SGHRS and CDR2 YFSETQ. The V gene end was trimmed by 3 bases and the J gene end by 6 bases; junction bases not matched to a gene: 6. CDR3 length equals 15 residues. The CDR3 sequence is CASSWAGGANSPLHF. In DNA form, the CDR3 reads TGCGCCAGCAGCTGGGCAGGGGGTGCTAATTCACCCCTCCACTTT.

This chain connects TRBV27 to TRBJ2-1; D might be TRBD2 (6 bases). Looked up from germline, CDR1 is MNHEY and CDR2 is SMNVEV (reference sequence). The CDR3 loop spans 14 amino acids. V lost 3 bases, J lost 0 bases, and 6 bases lay in between. CDR3 protein: CASSLGGSYNEQFF. CDR3 nucleotide sequence: TGTGCCAGCAGTTTGGGGGGCTCCTACAATGAGCAGTTCTTC.

The V and J genes are TRBV5-1 and TRBJ2-1; 11 bases agree with TRBD2. J was trimmed by 5 bases and V by 1 base; bases with no gene match: 8. There are 17 residues in the CDR3. Germline values: CDR1 SGHRS, CDR2 YFSETQ. The CDR3 reads CASSLPGTSGGNNEQFF. Here the CDR3 DNA reads TGCGCCAGCAGCTTGCCCGGTACTAGCGGGGGAAACAATGAGCAGTTCTTC.

This chain connects TRBV3-1 (or the pseudogene TRBV3-2) to TRBJ2-1; D not certain. Germline V lookup: CDR1 LGHDT, CDR2 YNNKEL (reference sequence). Deletions cut 3 bases from V and 5 bases from J, with 8 bases between. CDR3 size: 13 residues. The CDR3 bases are TGTGCCAGCAGCCACCACAGAGACAATGAGCAGTTCTTC. Translated, it gives CASSHHRDNEQFF.

The CDR3 loop is CATNNANTGELFF. The CDR3 bases are TGTGCCACCAACAACGCGAACACCGGGGAGCTGTTTTTT. The chain uses TRBV24-1 and TRBJ2-2, with D unresolved. This CDR3 is built from 13 residues. V lost 8 bases and J 0 bases, leaving 6 bases between the germline ends. Germline assignment: CDR1 KGHDR and CDR2 SFDVKD.

This chain uses TRBV7-9 with TRBJ2-2, with D uncertain. CDR3 size: 12 residues. Germline V CDR1 and CDR2: SEHNR, FQNEAQ (reference sequence). The V gene lost 5 bases and the J gene lost 6 bases, with 7 bases spanning the gap. As DNA, the CDR3 is TGTGCCAGCAGCCCGGGTTCCGGGGAGCTGTTTTTT. This sequence encodes CASSPGSGELFF.

The chain links TRBV6-2 or TRBV6-3 to TRBJ2-3, with 9 nucleotides matching TRBD2. Trimming cost V 5 bases and J 4 bases; bases outside gene matches: 16. Germline lookup yields CDR1 MNHEY and CDR2 SVGEGT. This CDR3 contains 18 residues. CDR3: CASSHQGGGAGVADTQYF. The CDR3 bases are TGTGCCAGCAGTCACCAGGGCGGGGGGGCCGGTGTGGCAGATACGCAGTATTTT.

The J gene is TRBJ1-4, the V gene TRBV3-1 (or the pseudogene TRBV3-2); no reliable D call. The CDR3 has 12 residues. Trimming pared 1 base from V and 6 bases from J, leaving 3 bases between. Germline-derived CDR1 and CDR2 are LGHDT and YNNKEL (reference sequence). As DNA, the CDR3 is TGTGCCAGCAGCCAAGTCTATGAAAAACTGTTTTTT. This sequence encodes CASSQVYEKLFF.

The V call is TRBV7-9, the J call TRBJ1-2; maybe TRBD1 (6 bases). The CDR3 is 12 amino acids. Trimming removed 5 bases from V and 7 bases from J, with 11 bases in between. In germline, CDR1 is SEHNR, CDR2 FQNEAQ (reference sequence). The CDR3 protein is CASSLGAAGYTF. CDR3 nucleotide sequence: TGTGCCAGCAGCCTGGGGGCAGCTGGCTACACCTTC.

The chain employs TRBV11-2 and TRBJ1-2; the D gene is possibly TRBD1 (6 bases). With 0 bases removed from V and 3 bases from J, the gap between germline ends came to 17 bases. The CDR3 covers 17 residues. Germline V CDR1 and CDR2: SGHAT, FQNNGV. The CDR3 DNA reads as TGTGCCAGCAGCTTAGAAGCCCGACCGGGACATTACTATGGCTACACCTTC. Protein: CASSLEARPGHYYGYTF.